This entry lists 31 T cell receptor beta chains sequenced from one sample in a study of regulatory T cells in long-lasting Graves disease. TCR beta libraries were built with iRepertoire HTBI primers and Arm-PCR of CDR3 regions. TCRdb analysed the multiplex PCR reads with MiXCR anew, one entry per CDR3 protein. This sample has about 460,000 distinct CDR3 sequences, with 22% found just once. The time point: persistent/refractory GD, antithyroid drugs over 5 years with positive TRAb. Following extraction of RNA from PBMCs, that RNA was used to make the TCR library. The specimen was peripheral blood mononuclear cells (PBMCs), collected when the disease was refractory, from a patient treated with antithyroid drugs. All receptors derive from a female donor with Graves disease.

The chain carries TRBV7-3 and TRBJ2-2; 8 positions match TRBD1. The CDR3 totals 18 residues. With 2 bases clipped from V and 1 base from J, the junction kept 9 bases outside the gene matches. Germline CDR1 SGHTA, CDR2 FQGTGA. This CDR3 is CASSLRPPGTGNTGELFF. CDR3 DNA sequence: TGTGCCAGCAGCTTACGGCCTCCTGGGACAGGGAACACCGGGGAGCTGTTTTTT. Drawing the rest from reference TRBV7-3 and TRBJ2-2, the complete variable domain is GAGVSQTPSNKVTEKGKYVELRCDPISGHTALYWYRQSLGQGPEFLIYFQGTGAADDSGLPNDRFFAVRPEGSVSTLKIQRTERGDSAVYLCASSLRPPGTGNTGELFFGEGSRLTVL.

CDR3 region: CASSPAGTYQETQYF. DNA of the CDR3: TGTGCCAGCAGCCCAGCGGGAACGTACCAAGAGACCCAGTACTTC. The V call is TRBV28, the J call TRBJ2-5, with 7 positions matching TRBD2. CDR1 is MDHEN, CDR2 SYDVKM, per germline. The V segment lost 6 bases and the J segment 0 bases; nucleotides outside the gene matches: 7. The CDR3 spans 15 residues.

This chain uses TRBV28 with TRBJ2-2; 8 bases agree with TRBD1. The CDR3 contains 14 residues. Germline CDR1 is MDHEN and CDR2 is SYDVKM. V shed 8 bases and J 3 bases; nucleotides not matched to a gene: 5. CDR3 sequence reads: CASLRTGYTGELFF. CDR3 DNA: TGTGCCAGCCTCCGGACAGGGTACACCGGGGAGCTGTTTTTT.

The CDR3 DNA reads TGTGCCAGCAGTACGTTCCAGGGGGGCGACGAGCAGTACTTC. Translation: CASSTFQGGDEQYF. This rearrangement joins TRBV6-1 to TRBJ2-7, with D perhaps TRBD1 (7 bases). Germline V lookup: CDR1 MNHNS, CDR2 SASEGT. Trimming pared 5 bases from V and 5 bases from J, leaving 16 bases between. This CDR3 has 14 amino acids.

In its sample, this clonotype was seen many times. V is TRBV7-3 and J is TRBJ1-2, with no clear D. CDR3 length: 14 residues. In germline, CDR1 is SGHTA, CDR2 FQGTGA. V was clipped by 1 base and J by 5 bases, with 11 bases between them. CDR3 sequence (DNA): TGTGCCAGCAGCTTAAATGGGGTCGGATATGGCTACACCTTC. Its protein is CASSLNGVGYGYTF.

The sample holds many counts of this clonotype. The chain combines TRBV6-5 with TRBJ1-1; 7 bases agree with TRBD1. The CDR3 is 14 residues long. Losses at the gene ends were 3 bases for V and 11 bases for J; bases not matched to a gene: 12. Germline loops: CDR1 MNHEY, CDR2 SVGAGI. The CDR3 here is CASSYRGGEGAAFF. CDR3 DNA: TGTGCCAGCAGTTATCGGGGCGGGGAGGGGGCGGCTTTCTTT.

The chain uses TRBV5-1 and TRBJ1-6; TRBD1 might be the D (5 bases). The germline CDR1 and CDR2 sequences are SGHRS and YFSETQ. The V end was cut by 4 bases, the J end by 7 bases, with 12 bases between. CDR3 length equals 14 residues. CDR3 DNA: TGCGCCAGCAGCACGGGGGTAGAAAATTCACCCCTCCACTTT. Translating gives CASSTGVENSPLHF.

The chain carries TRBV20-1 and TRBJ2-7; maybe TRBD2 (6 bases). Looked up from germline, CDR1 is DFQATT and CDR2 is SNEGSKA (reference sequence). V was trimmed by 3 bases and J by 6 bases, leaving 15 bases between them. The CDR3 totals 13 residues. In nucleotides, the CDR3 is TGCAGTGCTAGGGGGCGGGGCGCCAGCGAGCAGTACTTC. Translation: CSARGRGASEQYF.

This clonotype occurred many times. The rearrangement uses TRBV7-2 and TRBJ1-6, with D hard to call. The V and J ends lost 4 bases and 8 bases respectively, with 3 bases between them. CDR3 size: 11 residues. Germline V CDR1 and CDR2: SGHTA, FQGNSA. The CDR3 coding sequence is TGTGCCAGCAGCTCGTATTCACCCCTCCACTTT. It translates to CASSSYSPLHF.

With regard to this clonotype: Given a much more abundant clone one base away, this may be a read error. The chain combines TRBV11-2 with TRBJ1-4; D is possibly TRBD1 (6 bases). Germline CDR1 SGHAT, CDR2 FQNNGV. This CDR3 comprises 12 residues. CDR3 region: CTSSLVRGRLFF. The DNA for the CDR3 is TGTACCAGCAGCTTGGTTCGGGGGCGGCTGTTTTTT. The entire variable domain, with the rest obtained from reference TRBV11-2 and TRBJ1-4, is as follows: EAGVAQSPRYKIIEKRQSVAFWCNPISGHATLYWYQQILGQGPKLLIQFQNNGVVDDSQLPKDRFSAERLKGVDSTLKIQPAKLEDSAVYLCTSSLVRGRLFFGSGTQLSVL.

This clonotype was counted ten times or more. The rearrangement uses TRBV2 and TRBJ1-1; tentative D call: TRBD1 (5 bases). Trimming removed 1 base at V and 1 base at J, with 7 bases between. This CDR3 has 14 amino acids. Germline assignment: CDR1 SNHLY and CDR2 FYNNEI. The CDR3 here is CASSEGQTNTEAFF. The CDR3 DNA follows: TGTGCCAGCAGTGAAGGACAGACGAACACTGAAGCTTTCTTT.

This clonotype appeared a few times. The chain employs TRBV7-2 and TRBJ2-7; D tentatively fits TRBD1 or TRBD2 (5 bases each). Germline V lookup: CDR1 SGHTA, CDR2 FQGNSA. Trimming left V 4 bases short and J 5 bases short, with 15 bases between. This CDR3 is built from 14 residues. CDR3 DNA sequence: TGTGCCAGCAGCTCTTTGGGGTTGGGGGACGAGCAGTACTTC. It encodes CASSSLGLGDEQYF.

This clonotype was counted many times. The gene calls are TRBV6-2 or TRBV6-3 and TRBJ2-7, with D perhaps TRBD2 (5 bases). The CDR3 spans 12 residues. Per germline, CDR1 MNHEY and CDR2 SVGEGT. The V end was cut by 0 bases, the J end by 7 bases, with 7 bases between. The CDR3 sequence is CASSYSTGEQYF. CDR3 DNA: TGTGCCAGCAGTTACTCGACGGGAGAGCAGTACTTC.

The DNA for the CDR3 is TGTGCCAGCAGCTTAGCGGAGAGAAGCGGGACTCACAATGAGCAGTTCTTC. It is translated as CASSLAERSGTHNEQFF. The J gene is TRBJ2-1, the V gene TRBV7-2, with 7 nucleotides matching TRBD2. The J segment lost 5 bases and the V segment lost 0 bases, leaving 10 bases of the junction unmatched. The CDR3 has 17 amino acids. Germline CDR1 SGHTA, CDR2 FQGNSA. Full variable domain (outside the CDR3, taken from reference TRBV7-2 and TRBJ2-1): GAGVSQSPSNKVTEKGKDVELRCDPISGHTALYWYRQSLGQGLEFLIYFQGNSAPDKSGLPSDRFSAERTGGSVSTLTIQRTQQEDSAVYLCASSLAERSGTHNEQFFGPGTRLTVL.

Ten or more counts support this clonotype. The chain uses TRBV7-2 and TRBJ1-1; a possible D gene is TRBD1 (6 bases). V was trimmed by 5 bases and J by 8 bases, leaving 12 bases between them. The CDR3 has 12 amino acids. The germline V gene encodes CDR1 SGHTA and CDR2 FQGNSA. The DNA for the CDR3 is TGTGCCAGCAGCAAGACAGGTCCAGAAGCTTTCTTT. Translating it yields CASSKTGPEAFF.

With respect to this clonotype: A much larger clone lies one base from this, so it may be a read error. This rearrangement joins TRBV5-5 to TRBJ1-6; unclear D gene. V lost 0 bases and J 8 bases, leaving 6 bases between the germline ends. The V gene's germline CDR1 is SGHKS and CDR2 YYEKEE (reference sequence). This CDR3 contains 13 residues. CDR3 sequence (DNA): TGTGCCAGCAGCTTGGACCTGTATTCACCCCTCCACTTT. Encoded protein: CASSLDLYSPLHF.

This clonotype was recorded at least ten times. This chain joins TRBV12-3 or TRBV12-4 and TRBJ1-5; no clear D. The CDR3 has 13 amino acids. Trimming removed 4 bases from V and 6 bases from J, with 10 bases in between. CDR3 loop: CASSSSRVQPQHF. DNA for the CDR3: TGTGCCAGCAGTTCCTCCCGCGTTCAGCCCCAGCATTTT.

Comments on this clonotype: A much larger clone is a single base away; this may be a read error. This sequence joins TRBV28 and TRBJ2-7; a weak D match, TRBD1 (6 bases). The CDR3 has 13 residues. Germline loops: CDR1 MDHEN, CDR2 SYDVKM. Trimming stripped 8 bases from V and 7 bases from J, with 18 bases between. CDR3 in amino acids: CASVGQGWKEQYF. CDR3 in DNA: TGTGCCAGCGTTGGGCAGGGGTGGAAAGAGCAGTACTTC.

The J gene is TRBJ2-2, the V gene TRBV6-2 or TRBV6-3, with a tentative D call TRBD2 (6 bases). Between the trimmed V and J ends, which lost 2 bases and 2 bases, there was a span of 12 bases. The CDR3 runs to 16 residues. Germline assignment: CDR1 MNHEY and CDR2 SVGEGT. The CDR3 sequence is CASSYPPGGNTGELFF. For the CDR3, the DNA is TGTGCCAGCAGTTACCCCCCCGGGGGAAACACCGGGGAGCTGTTTTTT.

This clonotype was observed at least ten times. The CDR3 loop is CASSDRHQPQHF. The CDR3 DNA sequence: TGTGCCAGCAGCGACAGACATCAGCCCCAGCATTTT. The chain links TRBV28 to TRBJ1-5, with a weak D call TRBD1 (5 bases). This CDR3 is 12 amino acids long. V was shortened by 6 bases and J by 5 bases, with 8 bases between the two germline ends. CDR1 MDHEN and CDR2 SYDVKM come from the germline V gene.

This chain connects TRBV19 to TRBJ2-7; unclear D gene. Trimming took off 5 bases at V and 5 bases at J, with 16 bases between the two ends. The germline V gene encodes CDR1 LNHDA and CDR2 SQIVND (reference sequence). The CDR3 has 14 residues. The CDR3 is CASSAGFLLNEQYF. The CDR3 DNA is TGTGCCAGTAGTGCCGGGTTCCTCTTGAACGAGCAGTACTTC.

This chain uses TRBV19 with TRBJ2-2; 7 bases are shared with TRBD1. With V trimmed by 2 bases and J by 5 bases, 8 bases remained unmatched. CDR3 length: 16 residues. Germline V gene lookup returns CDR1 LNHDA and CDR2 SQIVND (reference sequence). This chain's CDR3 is CASSIRARQGTGELFF. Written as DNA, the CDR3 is TGTGCCAGTAGTATAAGGGCCCGACAGGGTACCGGGGAGCTGTTTTTT. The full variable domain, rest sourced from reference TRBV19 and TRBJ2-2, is DGGITQSPKYLFRKEGQNVTLSCEQNLNHDAMYWYRQDPGQGLRLIYYSQIVNDFQKGDIAEGYSVSREKKESFPLTVTSAQKNPTAFYLCASSIRARQGTGELFFGEGSRLTVL.

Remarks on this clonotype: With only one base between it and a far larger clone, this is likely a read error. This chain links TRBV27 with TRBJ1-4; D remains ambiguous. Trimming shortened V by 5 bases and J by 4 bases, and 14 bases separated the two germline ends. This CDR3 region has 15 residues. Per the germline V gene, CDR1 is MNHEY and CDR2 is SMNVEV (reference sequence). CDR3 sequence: CASSPPTAGNEKLFF. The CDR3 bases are TGTGCCAGCAGTCCCCCGACGGCGGGTAATGAAAAACTGTTTTTT.

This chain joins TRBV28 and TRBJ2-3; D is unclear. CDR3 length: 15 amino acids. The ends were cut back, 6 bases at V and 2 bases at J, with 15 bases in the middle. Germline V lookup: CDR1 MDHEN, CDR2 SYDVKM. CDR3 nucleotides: TGTGCCAGCAGGTTACCAGGAACCTTCACAGATACGCAGTATTTT. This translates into CASRLPGTFTDTQYF.

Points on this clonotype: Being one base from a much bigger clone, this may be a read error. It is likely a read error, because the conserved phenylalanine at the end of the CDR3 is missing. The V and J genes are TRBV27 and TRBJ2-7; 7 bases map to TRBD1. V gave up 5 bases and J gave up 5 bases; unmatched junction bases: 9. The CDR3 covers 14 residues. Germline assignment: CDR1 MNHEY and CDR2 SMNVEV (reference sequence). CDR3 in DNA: TGTGCCAGCAGTCTAACGGACAGGTCCAACGAGCAGTACTCC. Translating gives CASSLTDRSNEQYS.

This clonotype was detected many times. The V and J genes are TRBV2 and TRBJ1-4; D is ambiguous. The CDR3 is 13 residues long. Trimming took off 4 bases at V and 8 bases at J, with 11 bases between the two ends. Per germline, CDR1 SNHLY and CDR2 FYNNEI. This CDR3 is CASSAGRAEKLFF. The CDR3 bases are TGTGCCAGCAGTGCCGGTCGAGCGGAAAAACTGTTTTTT.

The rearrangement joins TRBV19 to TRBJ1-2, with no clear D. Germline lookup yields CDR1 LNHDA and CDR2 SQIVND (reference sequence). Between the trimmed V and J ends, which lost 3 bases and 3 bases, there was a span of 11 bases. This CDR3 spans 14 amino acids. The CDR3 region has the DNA TGTGCCAGTAGTATGCGCGCGTTCGACTATGGCTACACCTTC. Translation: CASSMRAFDYGYTF.

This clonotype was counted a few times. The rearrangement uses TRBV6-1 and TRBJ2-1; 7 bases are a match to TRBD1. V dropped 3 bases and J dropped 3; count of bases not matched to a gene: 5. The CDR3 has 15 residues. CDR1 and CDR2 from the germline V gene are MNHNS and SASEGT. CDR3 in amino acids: CASSDRGYGYNEQFF. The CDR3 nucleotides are TGTGCCAGCAGTGACAGGGGGTATGGCTACAATGAGCAGTTCTTC.

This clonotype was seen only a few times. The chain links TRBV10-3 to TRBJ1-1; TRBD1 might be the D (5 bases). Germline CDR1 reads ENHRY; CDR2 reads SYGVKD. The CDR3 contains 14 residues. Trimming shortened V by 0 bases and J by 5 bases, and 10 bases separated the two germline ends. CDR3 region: CAISESLGGTEAFF. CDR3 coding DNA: TGTGCCATCAGTGAGTCCCTCGGGGGGACTGAAGCTTTCTTT.

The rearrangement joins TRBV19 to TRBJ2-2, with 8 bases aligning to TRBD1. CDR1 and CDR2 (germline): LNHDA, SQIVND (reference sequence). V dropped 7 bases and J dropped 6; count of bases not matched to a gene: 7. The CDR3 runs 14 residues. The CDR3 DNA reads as TGTGCCAGTACTGGGCAGGGGGCCGCCGGGGAGCTGTTTTTT. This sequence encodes CASTGQGAAGELFF. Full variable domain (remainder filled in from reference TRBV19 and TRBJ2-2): DGGITQSPKYLFRKEGQNVTLSCEQNLNHDAMYWYRQDPGQGLRLIYYSQIVNDFQKGDIAEGYSVSREKKESFPLTVTSAQKNPTAFYLCASTGQGAAGELFFGEGSRLTVL.

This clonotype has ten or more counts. The CDR3 spells CASSLENYGYTF. In DNA, the CDR3 is TGTGCCAGCAGCTTAGAAAACTATGGCTACACCTTC. The chain joins TRBV11-2 to TRBJ1-2; D is unresolved. Germline CDR1 is SGHAT and CDR2 is FQNNGV. The ends were cut back, 0 bases at V and 2 bases at J, with 1 base in the middle. This CDR3 region has 12 residues.